Each of the 31 T cell receptor beta chains below was sequenced from the same sample in a study of neurological immune-mediated disorders. Each CDR3 protein is one row after TCRdb ran MiXCR on the 5' RACE reads. The data show some 38,000 distinct CDR3 sequences, with roughly 4.8% seen just once and about 10% held by the top ten. Sample: CD4+ T cells from blood. Receptors originate from a man aged 18 to 30 in good health.

This clonotype has ten or more counts. This chain joins TRBV5-1 and TRBJ2-7; 9 nucleotides align to TRBD1. The CDR3 runs 19 residues. CDR1 is SGHRS and CDR2 is YFSETQ in the germline V gene. Trimming cost V 0 bases and J 2 bases; bases outside gene matches: 15. The CDR3 here is CASSLEPDRGPTATYEQYF. For the CDR3, the DNA is TGCGCCAGCAGCTTGGAGCCGGACAGGGGCCCTACCGCAACCTACGAGCAGTACTTC.

This clonotype occurred many times. The chain employs TRBV28 and TRBJ1-2, with TRBD1 matching 9 bases. J was trimmed by 2 bases and V by 6 bases; bases with no gene match: 7. CDR1 and CDR2 from the germline V gene are MDHEN and SYDVKM. The CDR3 length is 15 residues. The CDR3 coding sequence is TGTGCCAGCAGCCCAGCAGGGACAGGGAACTATGGCTACACCTTC. Translated, it gives CASSPAGTGNYGYTF.

There are many counts of this clonotype. For the CDR3, the DNA is TGTGCCAGCAGCCTAGGACAGGGAGGCTCCGGCCATGGCTACACCTTC. Translation gives CASSLGQGGSGHGYTF. The chain couples TRBV7-2 to TRBJ1-2; 8 positions agree with TRBD1. The CDR3 is 16 amino acids. CDR1 is SGHTA, CDR2 FQGNSA, per germline. The V gene end was trimmed by 5 bases and the J gene end by 6 bases; junction bases not matched to a gene: 14.

In this sample, this clonotype turned up many times. This rearrangement joins TRBV29-1 to TRBJ1-2; D gene uncertain. CDR3 length: 13 residues. Trimming shortened V by 4 bases and J by 3 bases, and 12 bases separated the two germline ends. Germline CDR1 reads SQVTM; CDR2 reads ANQGSEA. CDR3 amino acids: CSVGLGSYYGYTF. DNA of the CDR3: TGCAGCGTTGGCCTTGGGAGCTACTATGGCTACACCTTC.

This clonotype was picked up many times. The chain is built from TRBV7-8 and TRBJ2-7; D is uncertain. CDR1 and CDR2 (germline): SGHVS, FQNEAQ. Trimming took 1 base from V and 2 from J, leaving 9 bases between them. The length of the CDR3 is 14 residues. CDR3 in DNA: TGTGCCAGCAGCTTAGTGACGGGCACCTACGAGCAGTACTTC. This sequence encodes CASSLVTGTYEQYF.

This clonotype was detected ten times or more. The chain carries TRBV20-1 and TRBJ1-2, with a possible D match to TRBD1 (5 bases). The CDR3 sequence is 14 residues long. V lost 5 bases, J lost 5 bases, and 18 bases lay in between. From germline, CDR1 is DFQATT and CDR2 SNEGSKA (reference sequence). CDR3 residues: CSAGDSQDGYGYTF. For the CDR3, the DNA is TGCAGTGCTGGCGACAGTCAAGATGGTTATGGCTACACCTTC.

This clonotype came up many times. The chain combines TRBV30 with TRBJ2-7; TRBD1 matches 7 bases. J was trimmed by 0 bases and V by 0 bases; bases with no gene match: 17. Germline assignment: CDR1 GTSNPN and CDR2 SVGIG (reference sequence). The CDR3 spans 19 residues. In DNA, the CDR3 is TGTGCCTGGAGTGTACTACTGGACAGGACCACAAGGCGCTCCTACGAGCAGTACTTC. It specifies CAWSVLLDRTTRRSYEQYF.

This clonotype was seen at least ten times. The rearrangement joins TRBV4-3 to TRBJ2-5; TRBD1 matches 7 bases. CDR1 is LGHNA and CDR2 is YSLEER in the germline V gene. After removal of 4 bases from V and 2 bases from J, the junction contained 7 bases not matched to a gene. The CDR3 length is 15 residues. The CDR3 reads CASSPGQVGQETQYF. The CDR3 DNA reads TGCGCCAGCAGCCCAGGACAGGTTGGGCAAGAGACCCAGTACTTC.

This clonotype has at least ten counts. The chain links TRBV20-1 to TRBJ2-1, with a tentative D call TRBD2 (7 bases). V lost 3 bases, J lost 1 base, and 13 bases lay in between. The CDR3 consists of 15 residues. Germline V CDR1 and CDR2: DFQATT, SNEGSKA (reference sequence). The CDR3 DNA reads as TGCAGTGCTAGCGGGGGGCAAGGGTCCTACAATGAGCAGTTCTTC. It specifies CSASGGQGSYNEQFF.

This clonotype was picked up many times. V gene TRBV3-1 combines with J gene TRBJ1-2, with a possible D match to TRBD1 (5 bases). The CDR3 loop spans 14 amino acids. Germline-derived CDR1 and CDR2 are LGHDT and YNNKEL (reference sequence). Trimming removed 4 bases from V and 2 bases from J, with 11 bases in between. The chain's CDR3 is CASSPGTENYGYTF. CDR3 DNA: TGTGCCAGCAGCCCCGGGACGGAGAACTATGGCTACACCTTC. Full variable domain (remainder filled in from reference TRBV3-1 and TRBJ1-2): DTAVSQTPKYLVTQMGNDKSIKCEQNLGHDTMYWYKQDSKKFLKIMFSYNNKELIINETVPNRFSPKSPDKAHLNLHINSLELGDSAVYFCASSPGTENYGYTFGSGTRLTVV.

In its sample, this clonotype was seen many times. The chain employs TRBV7-3 and TRBJ1-2; 10 nucleotides agree with TRBD1. Germline values: CDR1 SGHTA, CDR2 FQGTGA. The V gene end was trimmed by 5 bases and the J gene end by 6 bases; junction bases not matched to a gene: 6. The CDR3 consists of 14 residues. The CDR3 protein is CASSTTGTGDGYTF. The CDR3 DNA sequence: TGTGCCAGCAGCACGACCGGGACAGGGGATGGCTACACCTTC.

Ten or more counts support this clonotype. V gene TRBV6-1 combines with J gene TRBJ1-5; D remains ambiguous. Trimming took off 3 bases at V and 6 bases at J, with 15 bases between the two ends. The CDR3 has 15 residues. In germline, CDR1 is MNHNS, CDR2 SASEGT. This CDR3 reads CASSEVAAGRQPQHF. The CDR3 DNA sequence: TGTGCCAGCAGTGAGGTGGCAGCTGGTCGTCAGCCCCAGCATTTT.

This clonotype was picked up many times. J is TRBJ1-2 and V is TRBV7-2, with 11 nucleotides matching TRBD1. CDR1 and CDR2 (germline): SGHTA, FQGNSA. J was trimmed by 8 bases and V by 6 bases; bases with no gene match: 8. The CDR3 is 14 amino acids. CDR3 sequence: CASRRTGGAMGYTF. The CDR3 region has the DNA TGTGCCAGCAGGCGGACAGGGGGCGCGATGGGCTACACCTTC.

This clonotype was seen many times. V gene TRBV7-3 combines with J gene TRBJ1-1, with D uncertain. The V gene's germline CDR1 is SGHTA and CDR2 FQGTGA. Trimming pared 5 bases from V and 5 bases from J, leaving 15 bases between. This CDR3 has 14 residues. The CDR3 DNA reads TGTGCCAGCAGCCCATCGGGTGTCGGGACTGAAGCTTTCTTT. The encoded protein is CASSPSGVGTEAFF. Filled out from reference TRBV7-3 and TRBJ1-1, the complete variable domain reads GAGVSQTPSNKVTEKGKYVELRCDPISGHTALYWYRQSLGQGPEFLIYFQGTGAADDSGLPNDRFFAVRPEGSVSTLKIQRTERGDSAVYLCASSPSGVGTEAFFGQGTRLTVV.

This clonotype has at least ten counts. The chain joins TRBV9 to TRBJ2-1; possibly TRBD1 or TRBD2 for D (5 bases each). CDR1 is SGDLS, CDR2 YYNGEE, per germline. This CDR3 contains 15 residues. Trimming cost V 0 bases and J 4 bases, with 11 bases left between them. The CDR3 sequence: CASSVESEGYNEQFF. The CDR3 DNA sequence: TGTGCCAGCAGCGTAGAATCAGAGGGGTACAATGAGCAGTTCTTC. Combining the CDR3 with reference TRBV9 and TRBJ2-1 gives the whole variable domain DSGVTQTPKHLITATGQRVTLRCSPRSGDLSVYWYQQSLDQGLQFLIQYYNGEERAKGNILERFSAQQFPDLHSELNLSSLELGDSALYFCASSVESEGYNEQFFGPGTRLTVL.

In its sample, this clonotype was seen many times. This sequence joins TRBV29-1 and TRBJ2-3; TRBD1 or TRBD2 may be the D gene (5 bases each). V was shortened by 3 bases and J by 6 bases, with 13 bases between the two germline ends. CDR3 length: 13 residues. The germline V gene has CDR1 SQVTM and CDR2 ANQGSEA. CDR3 region: CSVDLRGADTQYF. The CDR3 DNA follows: TGCAGCGTTGACCTGAGGGGAGCGGATACGCAGTATTTT.

This clonotype was found many times. The rearrangement uses TRBV2 and TRBJ2-7; tentative D call: TRBD2 (6 bases). V was cut by 6 bases and J by 6 bases, with 15 bases left in between. This CDR3 region has 13 residues. The germline V gene has CDR1 SNHLY and CDR2 FYNNEI. CDR3 protein: CASRESRDFEQYF. CDR3 bases: TGTGCCAGCAGGGAGTCCCGGGACTTCGAGCAGTACTTC.

V usage is TRBV20-1 and J usage is TRBJ1-2, with no clear D. The CDR3 has 12 amino acids. Per germline, CDR1 DFQATT and CDR2 SNEGSKA (reference sequence). Trimming removed 2 bases from V and 6 bases from J, with 10 bases in between. CDR3 DNA sequence: TGCAGTGCTAGACGAGTGGCAGATGGCTACACCTTC. Translated: CSARRVADGYTF.

In its sample, this clonotype was seen many times. The chain links TRBV3-1 to TRBJ2-4; D perhaps matches TRBD1 (6 bases). There are 13 residues in the CDR3. Looked up from germline, CDR1 is LGHDT and CDR2 is YNNKEL (reference sequence). V was shortened by 3 bases and J by 7 bases, with 10 bases between the two germline ends. Here the CDR3 reads CASSQQGSNIQYF. The CDR3 DNA is TGTGCCAGCAGCCAGCAGGGGAGTAACATTCAGTACTTC.

This clonotype occurred many times. The V and J genes are TRBV7-3 and TRBJ2-1, with 9 bases identical to TRBD2. V trimming: 2 bases; J trimming: 4 bases; junction bases outside the gene matches: 3. The CDR3 consists of 15 residues. The V gene's germline CDR1 is SGHTA and CDR2 FQGTGA. The CDR3 loop is CASSLAGGIYNEQFF. Here the CDR3 DNA reads TGTGCCAGCAGCTTAGCGGGGGGGATATACAATGAGCAGTTCTTC.

This clonotype was detected ten times or more. This sequence joins TRBV5-1 and TRBJ2-3; no definite D call. This CDR3 has 15 residues. V was clipped by 0 bases and J by 2 bases, with 10 bases between them. Germline CDR1 SGHRS, CDR2 YFSETQ. CDR3 residues: CASSLVILDTDTQYF. In DNA form, the CDR3 reads TGCGCCAGCAGCTTGGTTATCCTAGACACAGATACGCAGTATTTT.

This clonotype was recorded many times. The chain carries TRBV5-8 and TRBJ2-2; TRBD1 matches 8 bases. The germline V gene has CDR1 SGHTS and CDR2 YDEGEE. There are 17 residues in the CDR3. With 1 base clipped from V and 4 bases from J, the junction kept 9 bases outside the gene matches. CDR3 nucleotides: TGTGCCAGCAGCTTGACGACAGGGGCCCACGCCACCGGGGAGCTGTTTTTT. This translates into CASSLTTGAHATGELFF.

This clonotype was found many times. The rearrangement uses TRBV12-3 or TRBV12-4 and TRBJ1-3; 8 bases fit TRBD1. After removal of 4 bases from V and 0 bases from J, the junction contained 5 bases not matched to a gene. The CDR3 is made up of 16 amino acids. This CDR3 is CASSSDRVISGNTIYF. CDR3 nucleotides: TGTGCCAGCAGTTCGGACAGGGTGATCTCTGGAAACACCATATATTTT.

There are many counts of this clonotype. CDR3 bases: TGCAGTGCTACCAGAGACAGGGGAAGTGGCTACACCTTC. Its protein product is CSATRDRGSGYTF. The rearrangement joins TRBV20-1 to TRBJ1-2, with 8 bases aligning to TRBD1. This CDR3 comprises 13 residues. Germline V gene lookup returns CDR1 DFQATT and CDR2 SNEGSKA (reference sequence). J gave up 7 bases and V 4 bases, and 8 bases lay outside the gene matches.

At least ten counts were recorded for this clonotype. V gene TRBV4-1 combines with J gene TRBJ2-6, with D perhaps matching TRBD2 (5 bases). Germline CDR1 MGHRA, CDR2 YSYEKL. Trimming cost V 1 base and J 1 base, with 8 bases left between them. This CDR3 has 16 amino acids. CDR3 residues: CASSQVRGSGANVLTF. The CDR3, as DNA: TGCGCCAGCAGCCAAGTTCGGGGTTCTGGGGCCAACGTCCTGACTTTC.

This clonotype was detected ten times or more. The genes are TRBV6-5 and TRBJ2-7; D call uncertain. Germline V lookup: CDR1 MNHEY, CDR2 SVGAGI. The CDR3 length is 14 residues. Deletions cut 5 bases from V and 7 bases from J, with 18 bases between. CDR3 DNA sequence: TGTGCCAGCAGTCCGGACGGATTACCTCTAGAGCAGTACTTC. Amino acids: CASSPDGLPLEQYF.

This clonotype was counted many times. The chain employs TRBV20-1 and TRBJ1-2; D gene uncertain. This CDR3 contains 16 residues. CDR1 is DFQATT and CDR2 is SNEGSKA in the germline V gene (reference sequence). V was shortened by 7 bases and J by 7 bases, with 28 bases between the two germline ends. The CDR3 protein is CSGSRRLAALLAGYTF. CDR3 nucleotides: TGCAGTGGTAGTAGGAGACTAGCGGCTCTCTTGGCTGGCTACACCTTC.

There are many counts of this clonotype. V gene TRBV7-3 combines with J gene TRBJ2-5; the D call may be TRBD1 or TRBD2 (5 bases each). The length of the CDR3 is 14 residues. The germline CDR1 and CDR2 sequences are SGHTA and FQGTGA. Trimming cost V 4 bases and J 5 bases, with 14 bases left between them. CDR3 sequence reads: CASSSTGPTETQYF. CDR3 nucleotides: TGTGCCAGCAGCTCCACGGGGCCCACGGAGACCCAGTACTTC.

The table lists this clonotype with many counts. The gene calls are TRBV9 and TRBJ2-1; possible D gene TRBD1, 5 bases. With 3 bases removed from V and 0 bases from J, the gap between germline ends came to 25 bases. This CDR3 region has 20 residues. Germline CDR1 is SGDLS and CDR2 is YYNGEE. DNA for the CDR3: TGTGCCAGCAGCGGGCCGCCGAGACAGCCCGAATTGAGCTCCTACAATGAGCAGTTCTTC. Its protein is CASSGPPRQPELSSYNEQFF. Full variable domain (rest looked up from reference TRBV9 and TRBJ2-1): DSGVTQTPKHLITATGQRVTLRCSPRSGDLSVYWYQQSLDQGLQFLIQYYNGEERAKGNILERFSAQQFPDLHSELNLSSLELGDSALYFCASSGPPRQPELSSYNEQFFGPGTRLTVL.

This clonotype was observed many times. The V and J genes are TRBV3-1 and TRBJ2-3; D may be TRBD2 (6 bases). Looked up from germline, CDR1 is LGHDT and CDR2 is YNNKEL (reference sequence). This CDR3 comprises 17 residues. V gave up 3 bases and J gave up 2 bases, with 18 bases separating them. The CDR3 DNA follows: TGTGCCAGCAGCCATCAGGGTAGAGCGGGTTCCACAGATACGCAGTATTTT. Translation gives CASSHQGRAGSTDTQYF.

This clonotype was counted many times. The chain couples TRBV15 to TRBJ1-2; D perhaps matches TRBD1 (6 bases). This CDR3 comprises 16 residues. Germline CDR1 LNHNV, CDR2 YYDKDF (reference sequence). Trimming stripped 0 bases from V and 2 bases from J, with 13 bases between. Here the CDR3 DNA reads TGTGCCACCAGCAGAGATCTAGTAGGACAGAACTATGGCTACACCTTC. Translated, it gives CATSRDLVGQNYGYTF.